This T cell receptor (beta chain) was found in a study of blood T cell repertoires in COVID-19. V was trimmed by 0 bases and J by 0 bases, leaving 9 bases between them. Germline V gene sequence: CDR1 LGHDT, CDR2 YNNKEL (reference sequence). The CDR3 extends over 16 amino acids. Original data processing: Estimated nucleated cell counts came from reference gene primer amplification. Using immunoSEQ multiplex PCR, the repertoire was profiled, and TCRdb retains in-frame clones only, with some absent. That table supplies the V and J calls and clone size; D and trimming were determined from the DNA. The sample has 300,000 to 500,000 clones, 85% to 90% seen once.

The chain links TRBV3-1 (or the pseudogene TRBV3-2) to TRBJ1-5; D is unresolved. This TCR came from a woman aged 25 to 39 with acute COVID-19. The sample comprised PBMCs or T cells enriched from blood (not recorded which). CDR3 loop: CASSQDPAGSNQPQHF. The CDR3 DNA follows: TGTGCCAGCAGCCAAGATCCGGCGGGTAGCAATCAGCCCCAGCATTTT.